The 30 T cell receptor beta chains presented below share a single source sample, sequenced in a study of control samples from healthy donors and cancer patients. The table came from immunoSEQ multiplex PCR; TCRdb's copy has only in-frame clones and leaves some out. The table lists 350,000 to 450,000 clones, around 90% of them singletons. Material: PBMCs. The receptors derive from a man aged 40-49 years with head and neck cancer.

V is TRBV5-4 and J is TRBJ2-3; unclear D gene. Germline V gene data show CDR1 as SGHNT and CDR2 as YYREEE (reference sequence). The CDR3 sequence is 13 residues long. The V end was cut by 3 bases, the J end by 1 base, with 6 bases between. This CDR3 reads CASSSRGTDTQYF. The CDR3 nucleotides are TGTGCCAGCAGCTCACGGGGCACAGATACGCAGTATTTT.

The chain joins TRBV9 to TRBJ1-4; no clear D. CDR3 size: 15 residues. Between the trimmed V and J ends, which lost 0 bases and 0 bases, there was a span of 6 bases. Germline V gene sequence: CDR1 SGDLS, CDR2 YYNGEE. CDR3: CASSVGVATNEKLFF. DNA of the CDR3: TGTGCCAGCAGCGTAGGCGTTGCAACTAATGAAAAACTGTTTTTT.

The chain is built from TRBV11-2 and TRBJ2-5, with D unclear. The length of the CDR3 is 11 residues. V lost 3 bases, J lost 10 bases, and 9 bases lay in between. Germline lookup yields CDR1 SGHAT and CDR2 FQNNGV. CDR3: CASSFRDSQYF. DNA for the CDR3: TGTGCCAGCAGCTTCCGTGATAGCCAGTACTTC.

In this sample, this clone turned up once. The chain carries TRBV6-2 or TRBV6-3 and TRBJ1-2; D is unclear. CDR3 length equals 14 residues. V gave up 5 bases and J gave up 4 bases, with 14 bases separating them. Germline CDR1 reads MNHEY; CDR2 reads SVGEGT. The CDR3 DNA sequence: TGTGCCAGCAGTCCGCGAGGGATACTCTATGGCTACACCTTC. It is translated as CASSPRGILYGYTF.

The CDR3 loop is CASSSQNEQFF. The CDR3 DNA follows: TGCGCCAGCAGCTCTCAGAATGAGCAGTTCTTC. This chain links TRBV5-1 with TRBJ2-1; D remains ambiguous. The CDR3 spans 11 residues. CDR1 is SGHRS, CDR2 YFSETQ, per germline. Trimming pared 3 bases from V and 7 bases from J, leaving 5 bases between.

This rearrangement joins TRBV7-9 to TRBJ2-3; D gene uncertain. CDR3 length equals 11 residues. V was shortened by 3 bases and J by 4 bases, with 2 bases between the two germline ends. Germline-derived CDR1 and CDR2 are SEHNR and FQNEAQ (reference sequence). In DNA form, the CDR3 reads TGTGCCAGCAGCTTCGCAGATACGCAGTATTTT. Translation: CASSFADTQYF.

This rearrangement joins TRBV6-2 or TRBV6-3 to TRBJ1-2, with D perhaps TRBD1 (5 bases). There are 15 residues in the CDR3. Trimming removed 0 bases from V and 8 bases from J, with 16 bases in between. CDR1 MNHEY and CDR2 SVGEGT come from the germline V gene. CDR3 sequence reads: CASSYSYRDSRGYTF. Here the CDR3 DNA reads TGTGCCAGCAGTTACTCGTACCGGGACTCCCGCGGCTACACCTTC.

The DNA for the CDR3 is TGTGCCAGCAGCCCTCCGGGACTAGGAGAGACCCAGTACTTC. It yields the protein CASSPPGLGETQYF. This chain links TRBV3-1 (or the pseudogene TRBV3-2) with TRBJ2-5, with 8 bases matching TRBD2. Germline CDR1 and CDR2: LGHDT and YNNKEL (reference sequence). Trimming removed 4 bases from V and 4 bases from J; junction bases left unmatched: 5. The CDR3 covers 14 residues.

The CDR3 sequence is CASSPGWGPSNEQFF. The CDR3, as DNA: TGTGCCAGCAGCCCCGGATGGGGGCCGAGCAATGAGCAGTTCTTC. The gene calls are TRBV3-1 (or the pseudogene TRBV3-2) and TRBJ2-1, with TRBD1 as a possible D gene (6 bases). CDR3 length: 15 amino acids. In germline, CDR1 is LGHDT, CDR2 YNNKEL (reference sequence). V was shortened by 4 bases and J by 6 bases, with 16 bases between the two germline ends.

J is TRBJ2-1 and V is TRBV5-1, with 8 bases identical to TRBD2. The V segment lost 0 bases and the J segment 3 bases; nucleotides outside the gene matches: 2. This CDR3 comprises 15 residues. Germline lookup yields CDR1 SGHRS and CDR2 YFSETQ. The CDR3 spells CASSLVAGGYNEQFF. The CDR3 nucleotides read TGCGCCAGCAGCTTGGTGGCGGGAGGCTACAATGAGCAGTTCTTC.

The chain recombines TRBV2 with TRBJ1-5; D call uncertain. The germline V gene encodes CDR1 SNHLY and CDR2 FYNNEI. The V and J ends lost 3 bases and 0 bases respectively, with 9 bases between them. There are 15 residues in the CDR3. Here the CDR3 DNA reads TGTGCCAGCAGTGATGTTCCCTATAGCAATCAGCCCCAGCATTTT. It encodes CASSDVPYSNQPQHF.

J is TRBJ2-5 and V is TRBV15, with a possible D match to TRBD2 (6 bases). Germline V lookup: CDR1 LNHNV, CDR2 YYDKDF (reference sequence). The CDR3 is made up of 14 amino acids. The V end lost 6 bases, the J end lost 5 bases, and 16 bases lay between the germline ends. The CDR3 DNA follows: TGTGCCACCAGAACTGGGGGGAATCGGGAGACCCAGTACTTC. This encodes CATRTGGNRETQYF.

The V and J genes are TRBV3-1 (or the pseudogene TRBV3-2) and TRBJ1-6; TRBD1 matches 9 bases. CDR1 and CDR2 from the germline V gene are LGHDT and YNNKEL (reference sequence). After removal of 0 bases from V and 6 bases from J, the junction contained 3 bases not matched to a gene. The CDR3 contains 16 residues. The CDR3 DNA sequence: TGTGCCAGCAGCCAAGATGGGGGACAGGGTAATTCACCCCTCCACTTT. This sequence encodes CASSQDGGQGNSPLHF.

The rearrangement links TRBV7-9 to TRBJ2-4; D not certain. The CDR3 length is 16 residues. Trimming removed 0 bases from V and 1 base from J, with 10 bases in between. Germline V CDR1 and CDR2: SEHNR, FQNEAQ (reference sequence). CDR3 sequence (DNA): TGTGCCAGCAGCTTAGCCCTTACAATTGCCAAAAACATTCAGTACTTC. Translation: CASSLALTIAKNIQYF.

The chain couples TRBV11-2 to TRBJ2-5; TRBD1 matches 7 bases. This CDR3 comprises 15 residues. Germline CDR1 SGHAT, CDR2 FQNNGV. With V trimmed by 5 bases and J by 4 bases, 10 bases remained unmatched. The CDR3 coding sequence is TGTGCCAGCAGCCATAATACAGGGGAAGGAGAGACCCAGTACTTC. Protein sequence: CASSHNTGEGETQYF.

The CDR3 nucleotides are TGTGCCAGCAGCCGACCGGGACTAGGTGCCGGGGAGCTGTTTTTT. Its protein is CASSRPGLGAGELFF. The chain uses TRBV3-1 (or the pseudogene TRBV3-2) and TRBJ2-2; 8 bases agree with TRBD2. Germline lookup yields CDR1 LGHDT and CDR2 YNNKEL (reference sequence). This CDR3 spans 15 amino acids. The trim removed 4 bases at V and 6 bases at J, leaving 7 bases unmatched.

The chain employs TRBV5-4 and TRBJ1-1; no reliable D call. The CDR3 consists of 15 residues. V was pared by 4 bases and J by 1 base, with 14 bases between. Germline-derived CDR1 and CDR2 are SGHNT and YYREEE (reference sequence). The DNA of the CDR3 is TGTGCCAGCAGCCCCCGGTCGTCCCAGAACACTGAAGCTTTCTTT. Translation gives CASSPRSSQNTEAFF. Together with reference TRBV5-4 and TRBJ1-1, the CDR3 gives the full variable domain: ETGVTQSPTHLIKTRGQQVTLRCSSQSGHNTVSWYQQALGQGPQFIFQYYREEENGRGNFPPRFSGLQFPNYSSELNVNALELDDSALYLCASSPRSSQNTEAFFGQGTRLTVV.

The rearrangement joins TRBV5-1 to TRBJ2-7; either TRBD1 or TRBD2 may supply D (6 bases each). From germline, CDR1 is SGHRS and CDR2 YFSETQ. There are 15 residues in the CDR3. The V end was cut by 0 bases, the J end by 0 bases, with 10 bases between. The CDR3 here is CASSLVGGSSYEQYF. The CDR3 nucleotides are TGCGCCAGCAGCTTGGTGGGGGGCAGCTCCTACGAGCAGTACTTC.

The rearrangement joins TRBV7-9 to TRBJ2-2; D remains unclear. The CDR3 sequence is 15 residues long. The V end lost 5 bases, the J end lost 3 bases, and 13 bases lay between the germline ends. Germline loops: CDR1 SEHNR, CDR2 FQNEAQ (reference sequence). CDR3 amino acids: CASSLIVSDTGELFF. CDR3 sequence (DNA): TGTGCCAGCAGCCTTATAGTCTCGGACACCGGGGAGCTGTTTTTT.

The rearrangement links TRBV15 to TRBJ2-1; D gene unclear. This CDR3 contains 13 residues. V lost 1 base and J lost 8, with 9 bases in between. Germline-derived CDR1 and CDR2 are LNHNV and YYDKDF (reference sequence). CDR3 sequence reads: CATSRVVLDEQFF. The CDR3 DNA follows: TGTGCCACCAGCAGAGTGGTCCTGGATGAGCAGTTCTTC.

The chain combines TRBV5-4 with TRBJ1-6; 9 positions agree with TRBD1. V lost 4 bases and J lost 10; bases outside the gene matches: 12. The CDR3 sequence is 16 residues long. From germline, CDR1 is SGHNT and CDR2 YYREEE (reference sequence). This CDR3 reads CASSPDIDRGASPLHF. In DNA form, the CDR3 reads TGTGCCAGCAGCCCAGACATAGACAGGGGGGCCTCACCCCTCCACTTT.

The chain's CDR3 is CASSAYGTATSTDTQYF. The CDR3 DNA reads as TGTGCCAGCAGCGCTTATGGGACCGCAACTAGCACAGATACGCAGTATTTT. J is TRBJ2-3 and V is TRBV9, with D perhaps given as TRBD1 or TRBD2 (5 bases each). The CDR3 spans 17 residues. The germline V gene has CDR1 SGDLS and CDR2 YYNGEE. V dropped 3 bases and J dropped 0 bases, with 17 bases sitting between them.

CDR3 loop: CASSLWGAEPYEQYF. As DNA, the CDR3 is TGTGCCAGCAGCCTTTGGGGGGCCGAGCCCTACGAGCAGTACTTC. The gene calls are TRBV6-5 and TRBJ2-7, with D perhaps matching TRBD1 or TRBD2 (6 bases each). Trimming removed 6 bases at V and 2 bases at J, with 17 bases between. Germline V gives CDR1 MNHEY, CDR2 SVGAGI. This CDR3 comprises 15 residues.

This chain links TRBV28 with TRBJ1-5; TRBD1 matches 10 bases. This CDR3 is built from 14 residues. CDR1 is MDHEN and CDR2 is SYDVKM in the germline V gene. V lost 6 bases, J lost 11 bases, and 10 bases stayed unmatched. The CDR3, as DNA: TGTGCCAGCAGACCCGGACAGGGGGTCTCGACCCAGCATTTT. It is translated as CASRPGQGVSTQHF.

This clone showed up just once. The CDR3 sequence: CASSPLGLGPTDTQYF. For the CDR3, the DNA is TGTGCCAGCAGCCCACTCGGACTGGGGCCGACAGATACGCAGTATTTT. The V call is TRBV6-2 or TRBV6-3, the J call TRBJ2-3; the D call may be TRBD1 or TRBD2 (5 bases each). Trimming left V 6 bases short and J 3 bases short, with 19 bases between. Germline CDR1 MNHEY, CDR2 SVGEGT. This CDR3 has 16 amino acids.

Only one count was recorded for this clone. This chain connects TRBV5-6 to TRBJ2-1, with D tentatively TRBD1 or TRBD2 (6 bases each). The CDR3 runs 16 residues. Trimming pared 4 bases from V and 0 bases from J, leaving 14 bases between. Germline V lookup: CDR1 SGHDT, CDR2 YYEEEE. The CDR3 nucleotides read TGTGCCAGCAGCCAACAGGGAGGATACTCCTACAATGAGCAGTTCTTC. Amino acids: CASSQQGGYSYNEQFF.

V and J are TRBV2 and TRBJ1-3, with 12 bases lining up with TRBD1. V lost 8 bases and J lost 3; bases outside the gene matches: 2. The CDR3 covers 14 residues. CDR1 is SNHLY and CDR2 is FYNNEI in the germline V gene. The CDR3 protein is CASGTGGNGNTIYF. CDR3 bases: TGTGCCAGCGGGACAGGGGGCAATGGAAACACCATATATTTT.

This sequence joins TRBV9 and TRBJ2-7; 8 bases map to TRBD1. After removal of 1 base from V and 2 bases from J, the junction contained 11 bases not matched to a gene. The CDR3 loop spans 17 amino acids. Germline V lookup: CDR1 SGDLS, CDR2 YYNGEE. The CDR3, as DNA: TGTGCCAGCAGCGTATCCCCGGAAGGACAGGGAACCTACGAGCAGTACTTC. Its protein is CASSVSPEGQGTYEQYF. Filled out from reference TRBV9 and TRBJ2-7, the complete variable domain reads DSGVTQTPKHLITATGQRVTLRCSPRSGDLSVYWYQQSLDQGLQFLIQYYNGEERAKGNILERFSAQQFPDLHSELNLSSLELGDSALYFCASSVSPEGQGTYEQYFGPGTRLTVT.

The chain employs TRBV9 and TRBJ2-1, with D perhaps TRBD2 (5 bases). The CDR3 is 14 amino acids. CDR1 and CDR2 (germline): SGDLS, YYNGEE. The ends were cut back, 0 bases at V and 9 bases at J, with 13 bases in the middle. CDR3 sequence reads: CASSVVAGSSEQFF. The CDR3, as DNA: TGTGCCAGCAGCGTAGTAGCTGGGAGCTCTGAGCAGTTCTTC.

This clone was recorded a few times. The same CDR3 arises from other DNA sequences in this sample as well. The chain couples TRBV11-2 to TRBJ2-1; no clear D. In germline, CDR1 is SGHAT, CDR2 FQNNGV. Trimming pared 5 bases from V and 6 bases from J, leaving 5 bases between. The CDR3 extends over 11 amino acids. The CDR3 DNA reads as TGTGCCAGCAGCCTGGGCAATGAGCAGTTCTTC. This gives the protein CASSLGNEQFF. The full variable domain, rest sourced from reference TRBV11-2 and TRBJ2-1, is EAGVAQSPRYKIIEKRQSVAFWCNPISGHATLYWYQQILGQGPKLLIQFQNNGVVDDSQLPKDRFSAERLKGVDSTLKIQPAKLEDSAVYLCASSLGNEQFFGPGTRLTVL.